This T cell receptor beta chain was profiled in a study of tumor-infiltrating lymphocytes in primary liver carcinoma. Study as a whole: Donors underwent surgery for histopathologically diagnosed primary liver carcinoma.

As regards this clonotype: Germline is not matched at one junction end, which may reflect a read error.

A primer matching the constant region was used to make TCR beta cDNA from 500 to 650 ng of total RNA. A slightly modified ARM-PCR protocol with three nested multiplex PCR rounds produced these TCR beta libraries. Running around 9 cycles apiece, the first two PCR rounds relied on TRBV1-TRBV30 forward primers together with a C-beta reverse primer. TCRdb passed the multiplex PCR reads through MiXCR, listing each CDR3 protein once. In the table there are fewer than 350,000 distinct CDR3 sequences, 65% of which are singletons. The blood RNA (from unsorted whole blood) was obtained, and germline DNA was also extracted. This CDR3 comprises 14 residues. CDR1 is SGHRS, CDR2 YFSETQ, per germline.

Specimen: peripheral blood. The sequence came from a man in his forties with primary liver carcinoma and hepatitis B virus infection. This chain links TRBV5-1 with TRBJ2-1; D is perhaps TRBD1 (7 bases). The CDR3 region has the DNA TGCGCCAGCAGCTATGGGCAGGGGGGCGATGAGCAGTCCTTC. Its protein product is CASSYGQGGDEQSF.